The 23 T cell receptor beta chains below were found in one sample sequenced in a study of T cells of healthy individuals. TCRdb re-called the 5' RACE reads with MiXCR, one entry per CDR3 protein. Altogether around 40,000 distinct CDR3 sequences are present, more than 4.5% being singletons, with the ten largest covering about 10%. The receptors come from a human donor in good health.

This clonotype was detected many times. The chain carries TRBV20-1 and TRBJ2-7; D possibly uses TRBD1 or TRBD2 (6 bases each). V lost 4 bases to trimming and J lost 3 bases, with 10 bases between them. This CDR3 is 12 amino acids long. In germline, CDR1 is DFQATT, CDR2 SNEGSKA (reference sequence). DNA for the CDR3: TGCAGTGCTAAGGGGGGCGGCTACGAGCAGTACTTC. It is translated as CSAKGGGYEQYF.

This chain links TRBV3-1 with TRBJ2-2; D is possibly TRBD2 (5 bases). The CDR3 is made up of 16 amino acids. Per the germline V gene, CDR1 is LGHDT and CDR2 is YNNKEL (reference sequence). Trimming cost V 0 bases and J 2 bases, with 10 bases left between them. The CDR3 bases are TGTGCCAGCAGCCAAGATCGGGAACTCAACACCGGGGAGCTGTTTTTT. Translation gives CASSQDRELNTGELFF.

This clonotype was seen at least ten times. The CDR3 DNA reads as TGTGCCACCAGCAGGACGGGACTAGCACCCAACAATGAGCAGTTCTTC. Residues: CATSRTGLAPNNEQFF. The chain combines TRBV15 with TRBJ2-1, with 9 bases that match TRBD2. CDR3 size: 16 residues. After removal of 3 bases from V and 5 bases from J, the junction contained 8 bases not matched to a gene. Germline loops: CDR1 LNHNV, CDR2 YYDKDF (reference sequence). Drawing the rest from reference TRBV15 and TRBJ2-1, the complete variable domain is DAMVIQNPRYQVTQFGKPVTLSCSQTLNHNVMYWYQQKSSQAPKLLFHYYDKDFNNEADTPDNFQSRRPNTSFCFLDIRSPGLGDTAMYLCATSRTGLAPNNEQFFGPGTRLTVL.

This chain connects TRBV20-1 to TRBJ1-6, with D hard to call. The CDR3 extends over 13 amino acids. Trimming removed 6 bases from V and 7 bases from J, with 13 bases in between. The germline gives CDR1 DFQATT, CDR2 SNEGSKA (reference sequence). The CDR3 loop reads CSAYYIENSPLHF. The CDR3 DNA reads TGCAGTGCCTACTACATTGAGAATTCACCCCTCCACTTT.

The CDR3 sequence is CASSVAPRSSYNSPLHF. CDR3 coding DNA: TGTGCCAGCAGCGTAGCCCCCAGGAGCTCCTATAATTCACCCCTCCACTTT. The chain combines TRBV9 with TRBJ1-6, with D hard to call. Trimming took 0 bases from V and 0 from J, leaving 10 bases between them. Germline V lookup: CDR1 SGDLS, CDR2 YYNGEE. The CDR3 is 17 amino acids. Drawing the rest from reference TRBV9 and TRBJ1-6, the complete variable domain is DSGVTQTPKHLITATGQRVTLRCSPRSGDLSVYWYQQSLDQGLQFLIQYYNGEERAKGNILERFSAQQFPDLHSELNLSSLELGDSALYFCASSVAPRSSYNSPLHFGNGTRLTVT.

This clonotype was found many times. This chain uses TRBV28 with TRBJ2-7; 7 nucleotides agree with TRBD2. With V trimmed by 1 base and J by 7 bases, 1 base remained unmatched. CDR1 is MDHEN and CDR2 is SYDVKM in the germline V gene. The CDR3 covers 12 residues. The CDR3 DNA reads as TGTGCCAGCAGTTTATCAGCGGGAGAGCAGTACTTC. As protein: CASSLSAGEQYF. Using reference TRBV28 and TRBJ2-7 for the parts outside the CDR3, the full variable domain is DVKVTQSSRYLVKRTGEKVFLECVQDMDHENMFWYRQDPGLGLRLIYFSYDVKMKEKGDIPEGYSVSREKKERFSLILESASTNQTSMYLCASSLSAGEQYFGPGTRLTVT.

This chain joins TRBV20-1 and TRBJ1-1; D not resolved. V was pared by 6 bases and J by 4 bases, with 18 bases between. This CDR3 contains 14 residues. The germline V gene has CDR1 DFQATT and CDR2 SNEGSKA (reference sequence). The CDR3 spells CSAKPWVMFTEAFF. CDR3 nucleotide sequence: TGCAGTGCAAAACCATGGGTGATGTTCACTGAAGCTTTCTTT.

The chain recombines TRBV10-3 with TRBJ2-5; D may be TRBD1 or TRBD2 (5 bases each). The CDR3 is 16 residues long. V lost 3 bases and J lost 2, with 16 bases in between. Germline CDR1 reads ENHRY; CDR2 reads SYGVKD. CDR3 loop: CAISESSSEGQETQYF. In DNA, the CDR3 is TGTGCCATCAGTGAATCGTCGTCCGAGGGGCAAGAGACCCAGTACTTC.

This clonotype has a count of ten or more. This chain links TRBV29-1 with TRBJ2-6, with TRBD2 matching 10 bases. The CDR3 spans 16 residues. V trimming: 5 bases; J trimming: 1 base; junction bases outside the gene matches: 5. Germline values: CDR1 SQVTM, CDR2 ANQGSEA. The CDR3 loop is CSVRASGSSGANVLTF. The CDR3 nucleotides read TGCAGCGTTCGGGCTAGCGGGAGTTCTGGGGCCAACGTCCTGACTTTC.

This clonotype was detected ten times or more. V and J are TRBV7-9 and TRBJ2-3, with D uncertain. The germline gives CDR1 SEHNR, CDR2 FQNEAQ (reference sequence). This CDR3 contains 15 residues. The V end lost 5 bases, the J end lost 6 bases, and 18 bases lay between the germline ends. CDR3 residues: CASSLNGLHGDTQYF. The CDR3 DNA follows: TGTGCCAGCAGCCTCAACGGTCTCCACGGCGATACGCAGTATTTT.

This clonotype was seen many times. The rearrangement uses TRBV18 and TRBJ1-4; possibly TRBD1 for D (6 bases). This CDR3 comprises 15 residues. V was cut by 6 bases and J by 7 bases, with 18 bases left in between. Germline V gene lookup returns CDR1 KGHSH and CDR2 LQKENI. CDR3 residues: CASSQYRDASEKLFF. DNA of the CDR3: TGTGCCAGCTCGCAGTACAGGGACGCGTCTGAAAAACTGTTTTTT.

There are a few counts of this clonotype. The chain employs TRBV18 and TRBJ2-4, with D tentatively TRBD1 (6 bases). Trimming removed 6 bases from V and 8 bases from J, with 23 bases in between. This CDR3 is built from 16 residues. Germline values: CDR1 KGHSH, CDR2 LQKENI. Here the CDR3 reads CASSRLWGQGNYIQYF. The CDR3 DNA is TGTGCCAGCTCCCGTCTGTGGGGACAAGGGAATTACATTCAGTACTTC.

The V gene is TRBV18, the J gene TRBJ1-2, with D tentatively TRBD1 (6 bases). Trimming took off 3 bases at V and 6 bases at J, with 14 bases between the two ends. This CDR3 comprises 14 residues. CDR1 and CDR2 (germline): KGHSH, LQKENI. The CDR3 here is CASSPSVQGDGYTF. Written as DNA, the CDR3 is TGTGCCAGCTCACCGTCGGTACAGGGAGATGGCTACACCTTC. Full variable domain (remainder filled in from reference TRBV18 and TRBJ1-2): NAGVMQNPRHLVRRRGQEARLRCSPMKGHSHVYWYRQLPEEGLKFMVYLQKENIIDESGMPKERFSAEFPKEGPSILRIQQVVRGDSAAYFCASSPSVQGDGYTFGSGTRLTVV.

This sequence joins TRBV20-1 and TRBJ2-1; TRBD2 matches at 9 bases. The ends lost 1 base at V and 8 bases at J; junction bases unmatched: 6. Germline lookup yields CDR1 DFQATT and CDR2 SNEGSKA (reference sequence). This CDR3 has 14 amino acids. The DNA for the CDR3 is TGCAGTGCTAGAGGACTAGCGGTATACGATGAGCAGTTCTTC. It translates to CSARGLAVYDEQFF.

This clonotype was counted at least ten times. The J gene is TRBJ2-5, the V gene TRBV3-1; 8 bases map to TRBD2. V shed 4 bases and J 5 bases; nucleotides not matched to a gene: 12. The V gene's germline CDR1 is LGHDT and CDR2 YNNKEL (reference sequence). This CDR3 has 16 residues. CDR3 in DNA: TGTGCCAGCAGCCCCCACCCCGGGGGGGGGGTGGAGACCCAGTACTTC. This encodes CASSPHPGGGVETQYF.

Notes on this clonotype: A much larger clone differs from this one at a single base, so this may be a read error. This sequence joins TRBV27 and TRBJ2-7; possibly TRBD1 for D (5 bases). V lost 8 bases, J lost 6 bases, and 32 bases lay in between. Germline-derived CDR1 and CDR2 are MNHEY and SMNVEV (reference sequence). The CDR3 is made up of 18 amino acids. The CDR3 protein is CASPVHILQGWALGEQYF. CDR3 DNA sequence: TGTGCCAGCCCAGTTCACATTCTCCAGGGTTGGGCCCTCGGCGAGCAGTACTTC.

Points on this clonotype: This clone may be a read error of a much larger clone one base away. This chain connects TRBV12-3 or TRBV12-4 to TRBJ2-5; possibly TRBD2 for D (5 bases). Trimming took off 3 bases at V and 4 bases at J, with 12 bases between the two ends. CDR3 length: 14 amino acids. The CDR3 here is CASSFRTERETQYF. As DNA, the CDR3 is TGTGCCAGCAGTTTCAGGACTGAGAGAGAGACCCAGTACTTC.

Ten or more counts support this clonotype. This chain joins TRBV24-1 and TRBJ2-1; TRBD2 might be the D (5 bases). Germline CDR1 and CDR2: KGHDR and SFDVKD. V lost 4 bases and J 10 bases, leaving 13 bases between the germline ends. The CDR3 extends over 13 amino acids. The CDR3 here is CATSDPLVYEQFF. CDR3 sequence (DNA): TGTGCCACCAGTGACCCACTAGTGTACGAGCAGTTCTTC.

The chain links TRBV7-9 to TRBJ2-1; 7 bases are a match to TRBD1. V was clipped by 4 bases and J by 0 bases; unmatched bases: 3. CDR1 and CDR2 (germline): SEHNR, FQNEAQ (reference sequence). This CDR3 comprises 15 residues. DNA of the CDR3: TGTGCCAGCAGCTCGACAGGGAGCTCCTACAATGAGCAGTTCTTC. Its protein is CASSSTGSSYNEQFF.

This clonotype was seen ten or more times. This rearrangement joins TRBV7-2 to TRBJ1-4, with 9 positions matching TRBD1. CDR3 length: 14 amino acids. With 6 bases clipped from V and 8 bases from J, the junction kept 7 bases outside the gene matches. The V gene's germline CDR1 is SGHTA and CDR2 FQGNSA. This CDR3 is CASSLDRGGEKLFF. The CDR3 DNA is TGTGCCAGCAGTTTGGACAGGGGTGGCGAAAAACTGTTTTTT. The whole variable domain, remainder taken from reference TRBV7-2 and TRBJ1-4, is GAGVSQSPSNKVTEKGKDVELRCDPISGHTALYWYRQSLGQGLEFLIYFQGNSAPDKSGLPSDRFSAERTGGSVSTLTIQRTQQEDSAVYLCASSLDRGGEKLFFGSGTQLSVL.

Written as DNA, the CDR3 is TGTGCCAGCAGTTCAACCGGACTAGCGGGGGTGGGCGGCTACGAGCAGTACTTC. It yields the protein CASSSTGLAGVGGYEQYF. The rearrangement links TRBV28 to TRBJ2-7; 13 bases match TRBD2. The CDR3 contains 18 residues. Germline CDR1 MDHEN, CDR2 SYDVKM. Germline trimming cut 4 bases from V and 3 bases from J; bases unmatched to any gene: 12. The variable domain in full, completed from reference TRBV28 and TRBJ2-7, reads DVKVTQSSRYLVKRTGEKVFLECVQDMDHENMFWYRQDPGLGLRLIYFSYDVKMKEKGDIPEGYSVSREKKERFSLILESASTNQTSMYLCASSSTGLAGVGGYEQYFGPGTRLTVT.

In its sample, this clonotype was seen many times. This chain joins TRBV14 and TRBJ2-6; D is uncertain. Germline CDR1 reads SGHDN; CDR2 reads FVKESK. Trimming shortened V by 4 bases and J by 3 bases, and 10 bases separated the two germline ends. This CDR3 has 15 residues. CDR3 in amino acids: CASSLVGGGANVLTF. CDR3 sequence (DNA): TGTGCCAGCAGCCTCGTAGGTGGTGGGGCCAACGTCCTGACTTTC.

There are many counts of this clonotype. V gene TRBV7-3 combines with J gene TRBJ2-3, with 10 bases identical to TRBD2. V gave up 7 bases and J gave up 5 bases; unmatched junction bases: 6. The CDR3 is 14 residues long. Germline V gene sequence: CDR1 SGHTA, CDR2 FQGTGA. CDR3 coding DNA: TGTGCCAGCACCAGCGGGGGGGCCCAAGATACGCAGTATTTT. Amino acid sequence: CASTSGGAQDTQYF.